This entry describes one T cell receptor (beta chain). The data are from a study of T cell changes during pregnancy in multiple sclerosis. This CDR3 spans 13 amino acids. CDR1 and CDR2 (germline): SGHNT, YYREEE (reference sequence). Trimming took off 0 bases at V and 11 bases at J, with 14 bases between the two ends. Repertoires were generated with immunoSEQ multiplex PCR, while TCRdb's copy carries only in-frame clones and drops some. The sample carries fewer than 110,000 clones, about 91% recorded once. Material: peripheral blood, obtained in the second trimester of pregnancy. This receptor was identified in a female donor with multiple sclerosis, enrolled in a pregnancy study. The rearrangement joins TRBV5-4 to TRBJ1-1; D is unclear. The chain's CDR3 is CASSLGEGQVAFF. The DNA for the CDR3 is TGTGCCAGCAGCTTGGGAGAAGGTCAGGTCGCTTTCTTT.